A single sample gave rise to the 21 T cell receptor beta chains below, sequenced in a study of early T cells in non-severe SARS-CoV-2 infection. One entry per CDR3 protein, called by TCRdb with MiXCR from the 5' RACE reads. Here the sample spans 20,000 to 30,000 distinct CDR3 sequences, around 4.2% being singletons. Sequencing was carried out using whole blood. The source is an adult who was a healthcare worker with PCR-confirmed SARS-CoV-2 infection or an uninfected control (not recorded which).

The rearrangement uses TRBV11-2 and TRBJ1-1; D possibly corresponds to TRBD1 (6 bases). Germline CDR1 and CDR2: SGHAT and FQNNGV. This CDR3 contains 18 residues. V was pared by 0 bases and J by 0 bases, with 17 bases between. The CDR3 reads CASSLEMTGAPMNTEAFF. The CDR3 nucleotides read TGTGCCAGCAGCTTAGAAATGACGGGGGCCCCAATGAACACTGAAGCTTTCTTT.

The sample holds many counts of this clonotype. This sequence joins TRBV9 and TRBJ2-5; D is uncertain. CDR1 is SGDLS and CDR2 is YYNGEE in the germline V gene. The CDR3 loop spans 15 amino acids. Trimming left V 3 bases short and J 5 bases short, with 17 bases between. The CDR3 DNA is TGTGCCAGCAGCGGCCCTTTGTGGGGTTTGGAGACCCAGTACTTC. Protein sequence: CASSGPLWGLETQYF.

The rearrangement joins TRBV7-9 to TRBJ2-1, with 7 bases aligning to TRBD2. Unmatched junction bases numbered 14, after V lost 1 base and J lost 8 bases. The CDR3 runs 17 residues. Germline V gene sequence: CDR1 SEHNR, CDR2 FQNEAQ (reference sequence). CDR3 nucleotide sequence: TGTGCCAGCAGCTTAGGGGACTACCCCCGGGTGGAGGATGAGCAGTTCTTC. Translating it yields CASSLGDYPRVEDEQFF.

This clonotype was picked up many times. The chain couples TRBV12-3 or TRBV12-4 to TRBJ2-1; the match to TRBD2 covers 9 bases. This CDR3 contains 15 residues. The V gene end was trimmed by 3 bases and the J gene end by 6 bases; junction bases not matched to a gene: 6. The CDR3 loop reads CASSLAGGSRNEQFF. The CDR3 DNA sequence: TGTGCCAGCAGTTTGGCGGGAGGGTCCCGCAATGAGCAGTTCTTC.

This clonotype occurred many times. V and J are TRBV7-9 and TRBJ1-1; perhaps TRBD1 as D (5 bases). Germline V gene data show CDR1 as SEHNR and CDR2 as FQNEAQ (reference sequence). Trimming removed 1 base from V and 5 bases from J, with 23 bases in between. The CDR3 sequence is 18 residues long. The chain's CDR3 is CASSLGSSAGRRGTEAFF. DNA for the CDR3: TGTGCCAGCAGCTTAGGGTCCTCAGCGGGGCGCCGGGGAACTGAAGCTTTCTTT.

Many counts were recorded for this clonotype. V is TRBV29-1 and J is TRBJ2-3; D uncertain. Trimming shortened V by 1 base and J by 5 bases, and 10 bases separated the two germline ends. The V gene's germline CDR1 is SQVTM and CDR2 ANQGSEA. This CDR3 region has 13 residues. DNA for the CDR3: TGCAGCGTTGAAGTTGTCTTGAAAGATACGCAGTATTTT. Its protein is CSVEVVLKDTQYF.

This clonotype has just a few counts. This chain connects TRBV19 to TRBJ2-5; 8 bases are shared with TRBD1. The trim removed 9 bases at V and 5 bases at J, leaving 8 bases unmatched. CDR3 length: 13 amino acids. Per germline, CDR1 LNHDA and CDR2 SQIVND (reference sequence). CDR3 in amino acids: CASQGANGETQYF. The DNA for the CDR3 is TGTGCCAGCCAGGGGGCTAACGGGGAGACCCAGTACTTC.

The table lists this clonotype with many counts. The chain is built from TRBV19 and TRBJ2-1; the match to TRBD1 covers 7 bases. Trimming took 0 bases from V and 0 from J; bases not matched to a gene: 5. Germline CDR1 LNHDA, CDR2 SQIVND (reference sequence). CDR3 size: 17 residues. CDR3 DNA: TGTGCCAGTAGTATAGATGACAGGGCCGTCTCCTACAATGAGCAGTTCTTC. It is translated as CASSIDDRAVSYNEQFF.

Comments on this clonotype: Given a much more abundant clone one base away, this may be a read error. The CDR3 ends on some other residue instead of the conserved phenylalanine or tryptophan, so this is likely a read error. The DNA of the CDR3 is TGTGCCAGCAGTTACGCTGGGACAGGGGGAACTGAAGCTTTCTTA. This codes for CASSYAGTGGTEAFL. The chain recombines TRBV6-5 with TRBJ1-1; 11 bases agree with TRBD1. Germline CDR1 MNHEY, CDR2 SVGAGI. V gave up 2 bases and J gave up 5 bases; unmatched junction bases: 4. There are 15 residues in the CDR3.

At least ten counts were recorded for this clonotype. CDR3 region: CASSQEGLPEQYF. For the CDR3, the DNA is TGTGCCAGCAGCCAAGAAGGACTGCCCGAGCAGTACTTC. The gene calls are TRBV3-1 and TRBJ2-7; D is perhaps TRBD2 (5 bases). V lost 0 bases, J lost 6 bases, and 9 bases lay in between. The CDR3 length is 13 residues. Per the germline V gene, CDR1 is LGHDT and CDR2 is YNNKEL (reference sequence).

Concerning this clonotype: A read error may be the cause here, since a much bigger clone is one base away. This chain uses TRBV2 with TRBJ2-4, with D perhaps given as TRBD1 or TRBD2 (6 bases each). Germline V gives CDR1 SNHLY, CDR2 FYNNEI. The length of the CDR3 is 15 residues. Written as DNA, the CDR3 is TGTGCCGGCAGAGCCTCTCCTTTAGGGGGAGGCATTCAGTACTTC. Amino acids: CAGRASPLGGGIQYF.

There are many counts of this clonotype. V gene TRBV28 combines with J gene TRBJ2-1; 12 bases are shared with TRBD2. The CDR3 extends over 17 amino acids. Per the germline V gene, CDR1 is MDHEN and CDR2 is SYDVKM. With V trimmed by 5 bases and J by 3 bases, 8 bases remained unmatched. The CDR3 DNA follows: TGTGCCAGCAGTACCTCCGGGACTAGCGGGCTCTACAATGAGCAGTTCTTC. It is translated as CASSTSGTSGLYNEQFF.

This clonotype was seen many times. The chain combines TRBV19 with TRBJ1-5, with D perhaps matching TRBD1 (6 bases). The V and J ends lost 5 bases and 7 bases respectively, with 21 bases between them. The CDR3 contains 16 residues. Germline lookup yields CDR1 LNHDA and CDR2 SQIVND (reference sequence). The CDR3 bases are TGTGCCAGTAGTTCCACAGACCAGGGGCGGTGGCAGCCCCAGCATTTT. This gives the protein CASSSTDQGRWQPQHF.

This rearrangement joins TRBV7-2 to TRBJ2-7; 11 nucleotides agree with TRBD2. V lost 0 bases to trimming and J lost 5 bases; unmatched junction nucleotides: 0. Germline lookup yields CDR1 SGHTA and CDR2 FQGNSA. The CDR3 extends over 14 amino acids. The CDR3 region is CASSLALAGDEQYF. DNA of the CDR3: TGTGCCAGCAGCTTAGCACTAGCGGGAGACGAGCAGTACTTC.

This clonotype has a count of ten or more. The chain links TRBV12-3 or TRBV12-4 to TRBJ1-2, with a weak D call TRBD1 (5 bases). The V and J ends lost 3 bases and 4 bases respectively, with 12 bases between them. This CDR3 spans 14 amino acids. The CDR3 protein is CASSLGGRGYGYTF. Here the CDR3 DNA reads TGTGCCAGCAGTTTGGGGGGGAGGGGCTATGGCTACACCTTC.

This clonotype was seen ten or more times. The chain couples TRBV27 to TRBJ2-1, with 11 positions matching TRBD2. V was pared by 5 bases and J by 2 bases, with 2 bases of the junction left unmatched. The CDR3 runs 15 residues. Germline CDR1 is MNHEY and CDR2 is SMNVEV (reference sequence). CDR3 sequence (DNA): TGTGCCAGCAGTCTTAGCGGGAGGGCCTACAATGAGCAGTTCTTC. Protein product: CASSLSGRAYNEQFF.

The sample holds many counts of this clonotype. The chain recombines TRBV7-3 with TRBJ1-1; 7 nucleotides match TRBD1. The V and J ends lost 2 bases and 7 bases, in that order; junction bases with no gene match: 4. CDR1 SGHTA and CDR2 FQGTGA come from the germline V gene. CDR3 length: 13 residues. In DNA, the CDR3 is TGTGCCAGCAGCTTATATGGGACAGATGAAGCTTTCTTT. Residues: CASSLYGTDEAFF.

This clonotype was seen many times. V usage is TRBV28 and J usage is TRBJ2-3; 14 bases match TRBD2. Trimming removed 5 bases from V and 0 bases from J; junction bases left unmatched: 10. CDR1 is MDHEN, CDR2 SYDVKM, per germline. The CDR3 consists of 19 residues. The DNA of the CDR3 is TGTGCCAGCAGTACATGGACTAGCGGGAGGAGGACAAGCACAGATACGCAGTATTTT. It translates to CASSTWTSGRRTSTDTQYF.

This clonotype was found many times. The CDR3 region has the DNA TGCAGCGGGTGGAGGGGCCTGGCTACTGAAGCTTTCTTT. This encodes CSGWRGLATEAFF. This chain links TRBV29-1 with TRBJ1-1; D perhaps matches TRBD1 (5 bases). Germline lookup yields CDR1 SQVTM and CDR2 ANQGSEA. The CDR3 has 13 residues. V was pared by 7 bases and J by 5 bases, with 17 bases between.

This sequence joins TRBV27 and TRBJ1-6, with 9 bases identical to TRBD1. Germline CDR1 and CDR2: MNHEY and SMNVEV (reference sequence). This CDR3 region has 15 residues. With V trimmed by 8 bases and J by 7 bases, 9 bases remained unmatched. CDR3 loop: CASGRGTGLNSPLHF. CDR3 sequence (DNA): TGTGCCAGCGGCCGTGGGACAGGGTTAAATTCACCCCTCCACTTT.

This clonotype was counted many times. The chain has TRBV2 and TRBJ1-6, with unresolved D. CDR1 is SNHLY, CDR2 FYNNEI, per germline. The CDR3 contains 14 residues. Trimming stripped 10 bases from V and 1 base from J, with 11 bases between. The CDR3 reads CATGADSYNSPLHF. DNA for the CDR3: TGTGCCACGGGAGCGGATTCCTATAATTCACCCCTCCACTTT.